This record looks at one TCR beta chain sequence and its context. Its matching antigen is unknown. The data stem from a study of T cells in localized non-small cell lung cancer. General observations from the study: Adjacent lung had a median roughly 60 of the 100 largest tumor clones. Uninvolved adjacent lung showed peak T cell clonality, exceeding tumor.

The repertoire was sequenced with immunoSEQ multiplex PCR; TCRdb's copy has only in-frame clones and lacks some. The sample includes about 33,000 clones, 92% of them seen just once. The germline gives CDR1 SGDLS, CDR2 YYNGEE. V lost 5 bases to trimming and J lost 5 bases; unmatched junction nucleotides: 13. The CDR3 totals 15 residues. The source is an older female donor with stage I lung adenocarcinoma. The sample in question was peripheral blood, obtained before any cancer treatment. The chain joins TRBV9 to TRBJ2-7, with 7 bases matching TRBD2. CDR3 sequence reads: CASSPDLRGKNEQYF. The CDR3 bases are TGTGCCAGCAGTCCTGACTTGCGGGGGAAAAACGAGCAGTACTTC.